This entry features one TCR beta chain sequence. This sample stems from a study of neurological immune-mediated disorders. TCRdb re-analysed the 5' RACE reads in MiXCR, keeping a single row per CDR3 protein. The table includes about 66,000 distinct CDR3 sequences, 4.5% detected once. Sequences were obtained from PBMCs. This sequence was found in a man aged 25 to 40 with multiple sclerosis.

The CDR3 loop is CASSPGLTGELFF. In DNA form, the CDR3 reads TGTGCCAGCAGCCCGGGACTTACCGGGGAGCTGTTTTTT. J is TRBJ2-2 and V is TRBV11-3, with D possibly TRBD2 on 6 matching bases. The V gene's germline CDR1 is SGHNT and CDR2 YENEEA. The CDR3 is made up of 13 amino acids. V was trimmed by 5 bases and J by 5 bases, leaving 9 bases between them. The whole variable domain, remainder taken from reference TRBV11-3 and TRBJ2-2, is EAGVVQSPRYKIIEKKQPVAFWCNPISGHNTLYWYLQNLGQGPELLIRYENEEAVDDSQLPKDRFSAERLKGVDSTLKIQPAELGDSAVYLCASSPGLTGELFFGEGSRLTVL.